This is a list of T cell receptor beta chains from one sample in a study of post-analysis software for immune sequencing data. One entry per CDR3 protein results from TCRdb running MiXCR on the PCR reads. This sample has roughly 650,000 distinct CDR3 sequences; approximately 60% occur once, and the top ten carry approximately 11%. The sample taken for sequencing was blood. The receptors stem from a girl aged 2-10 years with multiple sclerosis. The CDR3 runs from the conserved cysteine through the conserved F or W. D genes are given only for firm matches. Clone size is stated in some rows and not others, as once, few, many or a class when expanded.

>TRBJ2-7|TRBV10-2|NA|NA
TGCGCCAGCAGTGAGAATAGTAGCGAGAGAGACTACGAGCAGTACTTC
CASSENSSERDYEQYF
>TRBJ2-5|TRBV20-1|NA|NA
TGCAGTGCTAGAATAACTAGTGAGGCCCAGTACTTC
CSARITSEAQYF
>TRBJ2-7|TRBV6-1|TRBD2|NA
TGTGCCAGCAGTGAGCACACTTTTGGACTAGCGGATATTTACGAGCAGTACTTC
CASSEHTFGLADIYEQYF
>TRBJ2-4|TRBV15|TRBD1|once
TGTGCCACCAGCAGAGATCCCCAGGGGGCGATCAAAAACATTCAGTACTTC
CATSRDPQGAIKNIQYF
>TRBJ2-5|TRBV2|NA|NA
TGTGCCAGCAAGATAAGGGGGACGGAAGAGCAGTACTTC
CASKIRGTEEQYF
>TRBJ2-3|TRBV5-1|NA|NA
TGCGCCAGCAGCGATGTTGGGGTTGGGACAGATACGCAGTATTTT
CASSDVGVGTDTQYF
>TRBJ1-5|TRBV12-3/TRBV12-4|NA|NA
TGTGCCGGCAGTTTGGCAGGTCGTGGGCCCCAGCATTTT
CAGSLAGRGPQHF
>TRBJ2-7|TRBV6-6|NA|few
TGTGCCAGCAGTTACCCGGTAGGCGAGCAGTACTTC
CASSYPVGEQYF
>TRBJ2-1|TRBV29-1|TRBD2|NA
TGCAGCCTATGGACTAGCGGGAGAAATGAGCAGTTCTTC
CSLWTSGRNEQFF
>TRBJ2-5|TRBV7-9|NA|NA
TGTGCCAGCAGTCCAGTCGATCAGCGGACCCAGTACTTC
CASSPVDQRTQYF
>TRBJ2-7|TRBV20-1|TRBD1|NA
TGCAGTGCTAGATTCCGGGACAGCTACGAGCAGTACTTC
CSARFRDSYEQYF
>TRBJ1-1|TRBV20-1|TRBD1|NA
TGCAGTGCGGGACAGGGGGCGGGCAACACTGAAGCTTTCTTT
CSAGQGAGNTEAFF
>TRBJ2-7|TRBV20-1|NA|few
TGCAGTGCTAGAGGGACAAAATCCTACGAGCAGTACTTC
CSARGTKSYEQYF
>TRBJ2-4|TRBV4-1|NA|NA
TGCGCCAGCAGCCAAGTGAAGTTCGCCCTAGCCAAAAACATTCAGTACTTC
CASSQVKFALAKNIQYF
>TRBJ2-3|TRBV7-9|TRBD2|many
TGTGCCAGCATATCCGGGACTAGCGGAGATACGCAGTATTTT
CASISGTSGDTQYF
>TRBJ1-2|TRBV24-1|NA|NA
TGTGCCACCAGTGATTTGAGGCGGGGCTATGGCTACACCTTC
CATSDLRRGYGYTF
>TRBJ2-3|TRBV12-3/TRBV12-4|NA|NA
TGTGCCAGCAGTTATGTAGCAGGAATAGATACGCAGTATTTT
CASSYVAGIDTQYF
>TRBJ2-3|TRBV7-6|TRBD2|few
TGTGCCAGCAGCTTATGGACTAGCGGGAAACCCCGGTCTAGCACAGATACGCAGTATTTT
CASSLWTSGKPRSSTDTQYF
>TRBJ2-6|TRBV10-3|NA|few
TGTGCCGCAAAATCGGAGCGAGAGAGGTCTGGGGCCAACGTCCTGACTTTC
CAAKSERERSGANVLTF
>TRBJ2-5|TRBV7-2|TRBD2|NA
TGTGCCAGCAGCCCCCGAGGGAGGGCCCTCGGAGAGACCCAGTACTTC
CASSPRGRALGETQYF
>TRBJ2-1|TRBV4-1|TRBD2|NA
TGCGCCAGCAGCCAAGCTAGCGGGAGGGCCAATGAGCAGTTCTTC
CASSQASGRANEQFF
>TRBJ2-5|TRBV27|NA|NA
TGTGCCAGCAGTGTAGGATCCGACCGGCAAGAGACCCAGTACTTC
CASSVGSDRQETQYF
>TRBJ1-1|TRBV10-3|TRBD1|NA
TGCTACCGGGACAGGGTCGCGAACACTGAAGCTTTCTTT
CYRDRVANTEAFF
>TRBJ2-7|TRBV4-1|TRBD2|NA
TGCGCCAGCAGCTCTGGGACTAGCGGGAGGGACGAGCAGTACTTC
CASSSGTSGRDEQYF
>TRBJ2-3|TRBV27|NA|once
TGTGCCAGCAGTTTATCGAGAGGCGGTCCGACTAGCACAGATACGCAGTATTTT
CASSLSRGGPTSTDTQYF
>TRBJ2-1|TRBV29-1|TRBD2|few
TGCAGCATTCCTGGACTAGCGGCTGAGAATGAGCAGTTCTTC
CSIPGLAAENEQFF
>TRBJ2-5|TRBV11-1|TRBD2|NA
TGTGCCAGCAGCTCGGGACTCTGGACTAGCGGGGGGTCCCAAGAGACCCAGTACTTC
CASSSGLWTSGGSQETQYF
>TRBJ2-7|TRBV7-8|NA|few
TGTGCCAGCAGCCCCCACCGGGGGACGGGCTACGAGCAGTACTTC
CASSPHRGTGYEQYF
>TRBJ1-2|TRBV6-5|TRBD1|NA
TGTGCCAGCAGTCCCGGGACAGTCCACAACACGTATGGCTACACCTTC
CASSPGTVHNTYGYTF
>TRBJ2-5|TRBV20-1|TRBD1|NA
TGCAGTGCACAGGACACCATGGGACAGGGCCAAGAGACCCAGTACTTC
CSAQDTMGQGQETQYF
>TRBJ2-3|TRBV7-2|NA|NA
TGTGCCAGCAGCCTGGATCTCTCAACCGCAGATACGCAGTATTTT
CASSLDLSTADTQYF